This T cell receptor beta chain was obtained from a study of follicular helper T cells after annual influenza vaccination. Findings and caveats of the study: ICOS+CD38+ cTfh clonality change tracked circulating plasmablast frequency change.

V dropped 6 bases and J dropped 6; count of bases not matched to a gene: 3. The CDR3 is made up of 12 amino acids. CDR1 MNHEY and CDR2 SVGAGI come from the germline V gene. Comments on this clone: Antigen: not known.

Data came from immunoSEQ multiplex PCR; TCRdb stores just in-frame clones and leaves some out. The repertoire holds 28,000 or so clones, with around 80% as singletons. Sample time point: 2014-2015 season, pre-vaccination. Vaccine contraindications, substance abuse, HIV/AIDS, active malignancy and active illness excluded donors. The chain joins TRBV6-5 to TRBJ1-1, with 8 bases aligning to TRBD1. This material consisted of CXCR5+ CD38- circulating T follicular helper cells from blood, taken on the day of influenza vaccination. Subset described: circulating Tfh, non-naive CD4+CXCR5+PD-1+ (ICOS+CD38+ or ICOS-CD38-). The sequence was obtained from an adult who received the influenza vaccine. The CDR3 DNA reads TGTGCCAGCAGAGGACAGGGCTCTGAAGCTTTCTTT. Amino acids: CASRGQGSEAFF.